A selection of T cell receptor beta chains follows, all from one sample in a study of blood T cell repertoires in COVID-19. Only in-frame clones appear in the TCRdb table, and some are missing; sequencing was by immunoSEQ multiplex PCR. The repertoire holds about 150,000 clones, with about four fifths as singletons. Sequenced material: peripheral blood. The receptors here all came from a woman of 80 years or more with active or convalescent COVID-19. CDR3s include the opening cysteine and the closing phenylalanine or tryptophan. Fields, in order: CDR3 length, V gene, clone size, J gene, D gene, CDR3 protein, CDR3 DNA. D genes are given only for firm matches. Expanded clones are given a class, and other clones once, few, many or no size at all.

length: 14
V: TRBV19
size: NA
J: TRBJ2-7
D: NA
CDR3: CASSNDRLYGTTYF
DNA: TGTGCCAGTAGTAATGACAGACTCTACGGGACAACCTACTTC

length: 14
V: TRBV6-6
size: NA
J: TRBJ2-3
D: TRBD1
CDR3: CASTYYRGADTQYF
DNA: TGTGCCAGCACCTATTACAGGGGCGCAGATACGCAGTATTTT

length: 13
V: TRBV5-1
size: NA
J: TRBJ2-5
D: TRBD1
CDR3: CASSLNRGETQYF
DNA: TGCGCCAGCAGCTTAAACAGGGGAGAGACCCAGTACTTC

length: 16
V: TRBV15
size: once
J: TRBJ2-1
D: NA
CDR3: CATSRPRGTDYNEQFF
DNA: TGTGCCACCAGCAGACCCCGGGGGACAGATTACAATGAGCAGTTCTTC

length: 13
V: TRBV5-3
size: NA
J: TRBJ2-7
D: NA
CDR3: CARSFPGFDEQYF
DNA: TGTGCCAGAAGCTTTCCAGGGTTCGACGAGCAGTACTTC

length: 18
V: TRBV28
size: NA
J: TRBJ2-1
D: TRBD2
CDR3: CASSRGLAGVRSYNEQFF
DNA: TGTGCCAGCAGCCGGGGACTAGCGGGAGTGAGGTCCTACAATGAGCAGTTCTTC

length: 13
V: TRBV19
size: once
J: TRBJ2-4
D: NA
CDR3: CASSIGGKNIQYF
DNA: TGTGCCAGTAGTATTGGAGGGAAAAACATTCAGTACTTC

length: 15
V: TRBV27
size: NA
J: TRBJ2-2
D: NA
CDR3: CASSPGISYTGELFF
DNA: TGTGCCAGCAGCCCCGGGATTTCTTACACCGGGGAGCTGTTTTTT

length: 17
V: TRBV7-9
size: few
J: TRBJ2-1
D: TRBD2
CDR3: CASSLAFTSGRDNEQFF
DNA: TGTGCCAGCAGCTTAGCTTTCACGAGCGGGAGAGACAATGAGCAGTTCTTC

length: 15
V: TRBV29-1
size: once
J: TRBJ1-1
D: NA
CDR3: CSVEGKSGGYTEAFF
DNA: TGCAGCGTTGAAGGGAAGTCTGGGGGGTACACTGAAGCTTTCTTT

length: 16
V: TRBV3-1/TRBV3-2
size: NA
J: TRBJ1-2
D: NA
CDR3: CASSQEIWRDEQGYTF
DNA: TGTGCCAGCAGCCAAGAAATTTGGCGGGACGAGCAGGGCTACACCTTC

length: 15
V: TRBV28
size: once
J: TRBJ1-5
D: TRBD1
CDR3: CASSRTGEGNQPQHF
DNA: TGTGCCAGCAGTCGGACAGGGGAGGGGAATCAGCCCCAGCATTTT